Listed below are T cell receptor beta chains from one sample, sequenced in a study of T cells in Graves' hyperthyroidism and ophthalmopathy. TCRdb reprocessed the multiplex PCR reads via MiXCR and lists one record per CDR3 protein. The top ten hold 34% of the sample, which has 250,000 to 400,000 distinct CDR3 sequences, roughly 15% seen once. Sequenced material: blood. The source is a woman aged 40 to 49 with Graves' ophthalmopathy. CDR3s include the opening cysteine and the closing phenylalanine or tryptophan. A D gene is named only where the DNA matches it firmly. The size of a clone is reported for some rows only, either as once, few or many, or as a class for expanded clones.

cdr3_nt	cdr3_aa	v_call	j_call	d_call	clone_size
TGTGCCTGGAAGTTCGAAGAGCGGAATGGCTACACCTTC	CAWKFEERNGYTF	TRBV30	TRBJ1-2	-	-
TGTGCCACCACCCCGGAGACTAGCAGTGAGCAGTTCTTC	CATTPETSSEQFF	TRBV15	TRBJ2-1	TRBD2	many
TGTGCCAGCAACGTTGGGGGGAGCGGTCAAGAGACCCAGTACTTC	CASNVGGSGQETQYF	TRBV7-8	TRBJ2-5	-	many
TGTGCCAGCAGTGAAGCGACGCCCTACCCGTATGGCTACACCTTC	CASSEATPYPYGYTF	TRBV6-1	TRBJ1-2	-	few
TGCAGCGTTGAAGTAGGGACAGGGGCAGATACGCAGTATTTT	CSVEVGTGADTQYF	TRBV29-1	TRBJ2-3	TRBD1	many
TGTGCCAGCAGTCCGAGGACTAGCGGGAGCCAGCACAATGAGCAGTTCTTC	CASSPRTSGSQHNEQFF	TRBV6-2/TRBV6-3	TRBJ2-1	TRBD2	many
TGTGCCAGCAGCTTAGAACCGGGGGGACCCTCCGGGGAGCAGTACTTC	CASSLEPGGPSGEQYF	TRBV7-9	TRBJ2-7	TRBD2	many
TGTGCCAGCAGCTTATCGCCAGTTATGAACACTGAAGCTTTCTTT	CASSLSPVMNTEAFF	TRBV7-2	TRBJ1-1	-	many
TGTGCCAGCAGTCCGGGACAGGGGTACAATCAGCCCCAGCATTTT	CASSPGQGYNQPQHF	TRBV6-1	TRBJ1-5	TRBD1	many
TGTGCCATCAGAGGGGACAGGGGGCTAGTATCCTACAATGAGCAGTTCTTC	CAIRGDRGLVSYNEQFF	TRBV10-3	TRBJ2-1	TRBD1	many
TGTGCCAGCAGCCTTGGCGTCGGGGACACTGAAGCTTTCTTT	CASSLGVGDTEAFF	TRBV27	TRBJ1-1	-	many